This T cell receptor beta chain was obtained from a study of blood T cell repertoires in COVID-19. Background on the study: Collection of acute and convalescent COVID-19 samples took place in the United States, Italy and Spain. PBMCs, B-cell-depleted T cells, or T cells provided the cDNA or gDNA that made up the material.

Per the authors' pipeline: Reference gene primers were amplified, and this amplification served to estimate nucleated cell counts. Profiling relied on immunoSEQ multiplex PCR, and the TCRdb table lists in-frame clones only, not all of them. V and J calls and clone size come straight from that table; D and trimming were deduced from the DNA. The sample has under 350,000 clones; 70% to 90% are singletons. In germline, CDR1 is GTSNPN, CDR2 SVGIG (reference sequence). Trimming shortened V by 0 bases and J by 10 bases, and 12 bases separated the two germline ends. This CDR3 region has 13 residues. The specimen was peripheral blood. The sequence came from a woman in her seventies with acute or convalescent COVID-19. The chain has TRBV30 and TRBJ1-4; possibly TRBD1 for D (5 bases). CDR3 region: CAWSVQVARKLFF. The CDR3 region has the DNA TGTGCCTGGAGTGTACAGGTAGCCAGAAAACTGTTTTTT.